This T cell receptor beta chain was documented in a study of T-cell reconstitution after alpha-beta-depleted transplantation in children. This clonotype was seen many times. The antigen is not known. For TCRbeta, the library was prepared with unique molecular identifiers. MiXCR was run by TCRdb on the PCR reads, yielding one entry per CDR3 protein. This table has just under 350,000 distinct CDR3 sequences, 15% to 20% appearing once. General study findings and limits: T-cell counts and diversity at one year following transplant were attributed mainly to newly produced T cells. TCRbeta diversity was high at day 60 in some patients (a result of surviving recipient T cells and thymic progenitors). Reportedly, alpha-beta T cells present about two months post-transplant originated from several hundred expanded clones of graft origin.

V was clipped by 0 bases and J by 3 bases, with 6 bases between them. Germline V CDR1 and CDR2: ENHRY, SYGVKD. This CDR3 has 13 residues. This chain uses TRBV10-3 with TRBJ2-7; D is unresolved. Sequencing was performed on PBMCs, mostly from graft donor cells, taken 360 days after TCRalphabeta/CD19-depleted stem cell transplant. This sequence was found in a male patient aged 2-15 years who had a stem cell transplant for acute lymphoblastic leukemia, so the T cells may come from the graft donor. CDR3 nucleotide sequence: TGTGCCATCAGTGAGTCGGTTTTCTACGAGCAGTACTTC. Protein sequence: CAISESVFYEQYF.